This TCR beta chain was recovered during a study of early T cells in non-severe SARS-CoV-2 infection. This clonotype was detected ten times or more. TCRdb re-called the 5' RACE reads through MiXCR, storing one row per CDR3 protein. Of around 33,000 distinct CDR3 sequences in the sample, approximately 4.4% were seen once. Germline trimming cut 7 bases from V and 2 bases from J; bases unmatched to any gene: 6. This CDR3 region has 14 residues. Germline CDR1 SQVTM, CDR2 ANQGSEA. The J gene is TRBJ2-3, the V gene TRBV29-1, with TRBD2 matching over 10 bases. This receptor was identified in an adult who was a healthcare worker with PCR-confirmed SARS-CoV-2 infection or an uninfected control (not recorded which). The sample consisted of whole blood. In DNA, the CDR3 is TGCAGCGCTGACCTAGCGGGGGCCACAGATACGCAGTATTTT. Residues: CSADLAGATDTQYF.